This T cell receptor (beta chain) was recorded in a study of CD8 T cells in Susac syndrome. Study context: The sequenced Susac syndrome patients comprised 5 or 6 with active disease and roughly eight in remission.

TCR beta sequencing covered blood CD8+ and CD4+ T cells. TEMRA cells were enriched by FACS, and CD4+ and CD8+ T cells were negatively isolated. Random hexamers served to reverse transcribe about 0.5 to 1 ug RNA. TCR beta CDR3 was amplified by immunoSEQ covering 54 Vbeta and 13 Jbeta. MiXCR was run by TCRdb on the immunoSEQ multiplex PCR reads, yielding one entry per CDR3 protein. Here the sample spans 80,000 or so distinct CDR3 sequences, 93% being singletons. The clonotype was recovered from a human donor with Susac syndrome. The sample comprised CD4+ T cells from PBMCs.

The CDR3 loop is CASSETDNDGYTF. In DNA, the CDR3 is TGTGCCAGCAGCGAGACAGACAACGATGGCTACACCTTC. The chain employs TRBV7-2 and TRBJ1-2, with D possibly matching TRBD1 (5 bases). V was cut by 5 bases and J by 6 bases, with 13 bases left in between. Germline V gene data show CDR1 as SGHTA and CDR2 as FQGNSA. The CDR3 sequence is 13 residues long.